This T cell receptor (beta chain) was sequenced for a study of T cell changes during pregnancy in multiple sclerosis. Only in-frame clones appear in the TCRdb table, and some are missing; sequencing was by immunoSEQ multiplex PCR. The table includes tens of thousands of clones, about nine tenths detected once. Per the germline V gene, CDR1 is SSHAT and CDR2 is FNYEAQ (reference sequence). The CDR3 spans 16 residues. The germline V and J ends were trimmed by 5 bases and 5 bases, with 18 bases remaining between them. This TCR derives from a female donor with multiple sclerosis, enrolled in a pregnancy study. This sequence joins TRBV7-7 and TRBJ2-2; tentative D call: TRBD1 (6 bases). The sequenced sample was peripheral blood, obtained before pregnancy. As DNA, the CDR3 is TGTGCCAGCAGCCCTATACGCCTACAGGGAACCGGGGAGCTGTTTTTT. This codes for CASSPIRLQGTGELFF.